This record covers a single T cell receptor (beta chain). Its antigen is unknown. V was clipped by 5 bases and J by 3 bases; unmatched bases: 9. Germline lookup yields CDR1 LGHDT and CDR2 YNNKEL (reference sequence). The CDR3 runs to 15 residues. This record belongs to a study of T-cell memory formation after mild COVID-19. About the research overall: TCR clusters largely stayed donor specific.

Via MiXCR, TCRdb re-called the 5' RACE reads, giving one row per CDR3 protein. This sample has approximately 99,000 distinct CDR3 sequences, with roughly a sixth found just once. Findings and caveats of the study: A second wave of clones peaked on day 37, and their SARS-CoV-2 specificity went unconfirmed. Some clones that responded turned up in pre-infection memory, which suggests that cross-reactive memory joined in. The study found balanced CD4/CD8 in clones contracting day 15 to 85 and a CD4+ lean in later expanders.

The clonotype originates from a man younger than 30 who had mild COVID-19 (a few samples of this study predate the infection). Cell type and time point are not known. The chain employs TRBV3-1 and TRBJ1-2; 7 bases match TRBD1. The sample taken for sequencing was PBMCs or a T cell subset sorted from them (not recorded which). DNA for the CDR3: TGTGCCAGCAGCAAATGGGACAGTCCGGACTATGGCTACACCTTC. This translates into CASSKWDSPDYGYTF.